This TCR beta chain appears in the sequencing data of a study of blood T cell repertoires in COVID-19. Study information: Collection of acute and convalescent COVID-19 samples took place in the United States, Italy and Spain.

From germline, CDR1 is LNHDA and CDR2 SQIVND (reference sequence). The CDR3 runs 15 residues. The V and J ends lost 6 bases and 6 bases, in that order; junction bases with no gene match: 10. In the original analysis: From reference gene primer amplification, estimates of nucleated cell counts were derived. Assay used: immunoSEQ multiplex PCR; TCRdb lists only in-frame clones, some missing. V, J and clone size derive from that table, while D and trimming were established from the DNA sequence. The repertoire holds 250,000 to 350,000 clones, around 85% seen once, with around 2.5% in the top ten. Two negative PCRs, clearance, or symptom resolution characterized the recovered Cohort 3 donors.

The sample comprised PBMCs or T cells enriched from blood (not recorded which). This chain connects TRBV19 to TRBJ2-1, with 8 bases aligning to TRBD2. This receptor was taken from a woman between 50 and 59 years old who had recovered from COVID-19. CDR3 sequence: CASSKAGDLFNEQFF. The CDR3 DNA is TGTGCCAGTAGCAAAGCGGGAGACCTTTTCAATGAGCAGTTCTTC.